A single sample gave rise to the 10 T cell receptor beta chains below, sequenced in a study of blood T cells in healthy people across ages. Sample-barcoded 5' priming and a J-beta primer mix drove a second PCR of 7 to 11 cycles. Using its own MiXCR run on the 5' RACE reads, TCRdb lists one record per CDR3 protein. The data contain just over 1 million distinct CDR3 sequences, around 45% of them seen just once; the ten biggest clones take up under 20%. Specimen: blood. The receptors stem from a woman aged 60-75 years in good health.

The chain recombines TRBV11-2 with TRBJ1-5; TRBD1 might be the D (6 bases). The CDR3 loop spans 16 amino acids. Trimming took off 5 bases at V and 3 bases at J, with 17 bases between the two ends. CDR1 and CDR2 from the germline V gene are SGHAT and FQNNGV. The CDR3 bases are TGTGCCAGCAGCCCGTTTAGGGCAGGGGCCAATCAGCCCCAGCATTTT. Translated, it gives CASSPFRAGANQPQHF.

This clonotype occurred a few times. The J gene is TRBJ2-1, the V gene TRBV29-1, with D tentatively TRBD1 or TRBD2 (6 bases each). Germline V CDR1 and CDR2: SQVTM, ANQGSEA. Trimming pared 2 bases from V and 4 bases from J, leaving 9 bases between. This CDR3 region has 13 residues. CDR3 nucleotide sequence: TGCAGCGTTGAACAGGGGAGGTACAATGAGCAGTTCTTC. Translation: CSVEQGRYNEQFF.

This clonotype appeared once. The J gene is TRBJ2-3, the V gene TRBV28; 9 nucleotides agree with TRBD1. The ends lost 5 bases at V and 6 bases at J; junction bases unmatched: 6. CDR1 is MDHEN, CDR2 SYDVKM, per germline. The CDR3 sequence is 14 residues long. The chain's CDR3 is CASSGDRAWDTQYF. The CDR3 DNA sequence: TGTGCCAGCAGTGGGGACAGGGCCTGGGATACGCAGTATTTT.

This clonotype was recorded many times. The chain has TRBV4-1 and TRBJ2-7; D not certain. Germline CDR1 reads MGHRA; CDR2 reads YSYEKL. V was trimmed by 5 bases and J by 5 bases, leaving 7 bases between them. The CDR3 runs 11 residues. The CDR3 DNA sequence: TGCGCCAGCAGCGGGAATCACGAGCAGTACTTC. This sequence encodes CASSGNHEQYF.

Here the CDR3 DNA reads TGTGCCAGCAGCGGACGGACTGGTTACGAGAAGTACTTC. Its translation: CASSGRTGYEKYF. The chain has TRBV7-6 and TRBJ2-5; TRBD2 is a possible D gene (5 bases). Germline values: CDR1 SGHVS, CDR2 FNYEAQ. Trimming took off 5 bases at V and 12 bases at J, with 19 bases between the two ends. The CDR3 loop spans 13 amino acids.

This chain links TRBV30 with TRBJ2-3; 7 bases map to TRBD2. Germline CDR1 GTSNPN, CDR2 SVGIG (reference sequence). CDR3 size: 14 residues. The J segment lost 4 bases and the V segment lost 5 bases, leaving 9 bases of the junction unmatched. CDR3 bases: TGTGCCTGGGGGGGGGGATTAGCGGCAGATACGCAGTATTTT. Amino acids: CAWGGGLAADTQYF.

The chain recombines TRBV6-5 with TRBJ2-7, with D unclear. The J call could be wrong; TRBJ2-5 is a better fit for the DNA end. The germline V gene has CDR1 MNHEY and CDR2 SVGAGI. The CDR3 is 14 residues long. As DNA, the CDR3 is TGTGCCAGCAGTTACACGAGACTTGCAGAGACCCAGTACTTC. As protein: CASSYTRLAETQYF.

CDR3 sequence: CSVVRREAHLYNEQFF. CDR3 DNA: TGCAGCGTTGTTCGTCGGGAGGCCCACCTTTACAATGAGCAGTTCTTC. This chain links TRBV29-1 with TRBJ2-1, with 7 nucleotides matching TRBD2. V lost 4 bases and J lost 4; bases outside the gene matches: 13. The CDR3 has 16 amino acids. Germline loops: CDR1 SQVTM, CDR2 ANQGSEA.

This clonotype was seen only a few times. This chain connects TRBV6-5 to TRBJ2-1; D call uncertain. The length of the CDR3 is 13 residues. Germline CDR1 MNHEY, CDR2 SVGAGI. The V end lost 6 bases, the J end lost 7 bases, and 13 bases lay between the germline ends. CDR3 loop: CASSPLSGNEQFF. The CDR3, as DNA: TGTGCCAGCAGCCCCCTCTCCGGGAATGAGCAGTTCTTC.

The DNA of the CDR3 is TGTGCCAGCAGCCAGGACATGCGGTCTGGGGCCAACGTCCTGACTTTC. Its translation: CASSQDMRSGANVLTF. The chain couples TRBV7-9 to TRBJ2-6; TRBD1 is a possible D gene (5 bases). Trimming removed 5 bases at V and 1 base at J, with 12 bases between. The CDR3 length is 16 residues. CDR1 and CDR2 from the germline V gene are SEHNR and FQNEAQ (reference sequence).